The clone carrying this T cell receptor beta chain was seen only a few times. Its antigen is unknown. Trimming stripped 3 bases from V and 4 bases from J, with 9 bases between. The CDR3 is 13 amino acids. Donor samples were obtained from healthy Caucasian individuals from Russia, aged 6 to 90. Extracted total RNA amounted to at least 5.5 micrograms for each sample. Using a J-beta primer mix together with a sample-barcoded 5' primer, a second PCR was run for about 6 to 12 cycles. Every cDNA was tagged by a template-switch adaptor with 12 random nucleotides. MiXCR, run by TCRdb on the 5' RACE reads, gives a single entry per CDR3 protein. The data hold about 1.8 million distinct CDR3 sequences, with around half observed a single time. This sample is part of a study of blood T cells in healthy people across ages. Overall study findings and caveats: Among long-lived donors, naive CD4+ cells were more numerous and diversity higher than in aged donors.

The clonotype comes from a woman between 35 and 50 years old in good health. The specimen was blood. The chain employs TRBV12-3 or TRBV12-4 and TRBJ2-5, with D perhaps TRBD2 (6 bases). The CDR3 bases are TGTGCCAGCAGTTTTGGGACTCTAGAGACCCAGTACTTC. This sequence encodes CASSFGTLETQYF.